The 23 T cell receptor beta chains below all came from one sample that was sequenced in a study of T cell clonotyping in hematopoietic cell transplantation. Sequencing was performed with immunoSEQ multiplex PCR; in TCRdb, only in-frame clones are kept and a portion is missing. The sample lists about 6,200 clones, 65% to 80% occurring once. The specimen comprised PBMCs, sampled 100 days after allogeneic stem cell transplant. The receptors derive from a female patient aged 25-39 years who had an allogeneic stem cell transplant, so the T cells may come from the graft donor. Some clones in this sample may be carry-over from other donors' samples.

The V and J genes are TRBV4-3 and TRBJ1-2; unclear D gene. CDR1 is LGHNA and CDR2 is YSLEER in the germline V gene. The CDR3 extends over 13 amino acids. V lost 1 base to trimming and J lost 4 bases, with 7 bases between them. The chain's CDR3 is CASSQVGGYGYTF. The CDR3 nucleotides read TGCGCCAGCAGCCAAGTGGGTGGCTATGGCTACACCTTC.

Only one count was recorded for this clone. V and J are TRBV11-3 and TRBJ2-5; perhaps TRBD1 as D (7 bases). The germline V gene encodes CDR1 SGHNT and CDR2 YENEEA. Trimming took off 5 bases at V and 4 bases at J, with 17 bases between the two ends. The CDR3 sequence is 15 residues long. CDR3 loop: CASSPHRGGGETQYF. As DNA, the CDR3 is TGTGCCAGCAGCCCCCACAGGGGAGGAGGAGAGACCCAGTACTTC.

This clone was observed a few times. This chain links TRBV5-5 with TRBJ2-2; no firm D call. Trimming removed 4 bases from V and 6 bases from J, with 13 bases in between. The CDR3 spans 14 residues. Germline CDR1 is SGHKS and CDR2 is YYEKEE (reference sequence). The CDR3 nucleotides are TGTGCCAGCAGCGCTACACCCAGCGCCGGGGAGCTGTTTTTT. Its protein product is CASSATPSAGELFF.

This clone was counted a single time. The chain recombines TRBV25-1 with TRBJ1-3; D remains unclear. Germline-derived CDR1 and CDR2 are MGHDK and SYGVNS. V was cut by 8 bases and J by 0 bases, with 11 bases left in between. CDR3 length: 14 amino acids. Here the CDR3 reads CASETTTSGNTIYF. The CDR3 DNA reads TGTGCCAGCGAGACCACCACCTCTGGAAACACCATATATTTT. Full variable domain (rest looked up from reference TRBV25-1 and TRBJ1-3): EADIYQTPRYLVIGTGKKITLECSQTMGHDKMYWYQQDPGMELHLIHYSYGVNSTEKGDLSSESTVSRIRTEHFPLTLESARPSHTSQYLCASETTTSGNTIYFGEGSWLTVV.

In its sample, this clone was seen once. V usage is TRBV11-3 and J usage is TRBJ1-2; TRBD1 might be the D (5 bases). The CDR3 consists of 18 residues. Germline V gene lookup returns CDR1 SGHNT and CDR2 YENEEA. Trimming left V 0 bases short and J 4 bases short, with 21 bases between. Written as DNA, the CDR3 is TGTGCCAGCAGCTTAGATTGGGGCAAGGACCCTGTCGGCTATGGCTACACCTTC. It translates to CASSLDWGKDPVGYGYTF.

This rearrangement joins TRBV7-2 to TRBJ1-2; possibly TRBD1 for D (5 bases). The CDR3 spans 14 residues. The germline V and J ends were trimmed by 7 bases and 5 bases, with 17 bases remaining between them. The germline gives CDR1 SGHTA, CDR2 FQGNSA. This chain's CDR3 is CASITARTPYGYTF. CDR3 bases: TGTGCCAGCATTACCGCCCGGACACCATATGGCTACACCTTC.

The V call is TRBV7-8, the J call TRBJ2-7, with D uncertain. Trimming pared 6 bases from V and 2 bases from J, leaving 14 bases between. The CDR3 runs 14 residues. Germline CDR1 is SGHVS and CDR2 is FQNEAQ. The CDR3 bases are TGTGCCAGCAGACCAGAGTGGCGGACCTACGAGCAGTACTTC. It encodes CASRPEWRTYEQYF. Supplemented by reference TRBV7-8 and TRBJ2-7, the full variable domain reads GAGVSQSPRYKVAKRGQDVALRCDPISGHVSLFWYQQALGQGPEFLTYFQNEAQLDKSGLPSDRFFAERPEGSVSTLKIQRTQQEDSAVYLCASRPEWRTYEQYFGPGTRLTVT.

In DNA form, the CDR3 reads TGTGCCTGGAGTGTACTATCTCGGGAGCAGTACTTC. Translated: CAWSVLSREQYF. The chain combines TRBV30 with TRBJ2-7; no clear D gene. Between the trimmed V and J ends, which lost 0 bases and 7 bases, there was a span of 10 bases. The CDR3 runs 12 residues. From germline, CDR1 is GTSNPN and CDR2 SVGIG (reference sequence).

The chain employs TRBV7-9 and TRBJ1-3; D gene ambiguous. This CDR3 is built from 16 residues. CDR1 and CDR2 from the germline V gene are SEHNR and FQNEAQ (reference sequence). The ends were cut back, 1 base at V and 0 bases at J, with 10 bases in the middle. This chain's CDR3 is CASSLGTVISGNTIYF. The CDR3 coding sequence is TGTGCCAGCAGCTTAGGGACGGTGATCTCTGGAAACACCATATATTTT.

The chain recombines TRBV4-1 with TRBJ2-7, with D unresolved. CDR1 is MGHRA, CDR2 YSYEKL, per germline. The ends were cut back, 2 bases at V and 2 bases at J, with 13 bases in the middle. The CDR3 is 15 amino acids. The CDR3 DNA follows: TGCGCCAGCAGCCAAAGTCAGGAAGGGACCTACGAGCAGTACTTC. Translating gives CASSQSQEGTYEQYF.

This sequence joins TRBV18 and TRBJ1-2, with 7 bases matching TRBD1. Unmatched junction bases numbered 7, after V lost 6 bases and J lost 0 bases. CDR1 is KGHSH and CDR2 is LQKENI in the germline V gene. The CDR3 is made up of 15 amino acids. CDR3 sequence: CASSADRTPNYGYTF. As DNA, the CDR3 is TGTGCCAGCTCCGCGGACAGGACTCCTAACTATGGCTACACCTTC.

As DNA, the CDR3 is TGTGCCACCACTCTTGGGCCAGGAAACACCATATATTTT. This codes for CATTLGPGNTIYF. This sequence joins TRBV7-6 and TRBJ1-3, with unresolved D. The length of the CDR3 is 13 residues. With 10 bases removed from V and 4 bases from J, the gap between germline ends came to 14 bases. The germline gives CDR1 SGHVS, CDR2 FNYEAQ.

The chain uses TRBV5-3 and TRBJ2-5; D remains ambiguous. TRBV5-3 is noted as an ORF with a role that remains uncertain. CDR3 length: 15 amino acids. The V end was cut by 8 bases, the J end by 3 bases, with 20 bases between. CDR3 sequence reads: CASSPELSMEETQYF. The CDR3 bases are TGTGCCAGCAGCCCCGAGTTGTCGATGGAAGAGACCCAGTACTTC.

The chain employs TRBV30 and TRBJ1-1; D not certain. The V gene's germline CDR1 is GTSNPN and CDR2 SVGIG (reference sequence). The CDR3 totals 11 residues. With 5 bases removed from V and 0 bases from J, the gap between germline ends came to 4 bases. The CDR3 reads CAWLLNTEAFF. The CDR3 coding sequence is TGTGCCTGGCTCTTGAACACTGAAGCTTTCTTT.

The chain links TRBV9 to TRBJ1-2; D call uncertain. Germline-derived CDR1 and CDR2 are SGDLS and YYNGEE. V dropped 0 bases and J dropped 8 bases, with 8 bases sitting between them. There are 12 residues in the CDR3. CDR3 coding DNA: TGTGCCAGCAGCGTAGGGGCCGGGGGCTACACCTTC. Its translation: CASSVGAGGYTF.

This clone was found once. The chain is built from TRBV5-4 and TRBJ1-1; possible D gene TRBD1, 5 bases. The CDR3 consists of 15 residues. The germline V gene encodes CDR1 SGHNT and CDR2 YYREEE (reference sequence). Trimming cost V 4 bases and J 0 bases, with 13 bases left between them. The CDR3 here is CASSAQTAMNTEAFF. The CDR3 DNA reads as TGTGCCAGCAGCGCACAGACAGCCATGAACACTGAAGCTTTCTTT.

The genes are TRBV7-2 and TRBJ2-7, with D possibly matching TRBD1 (6 bases). The germline gives CDR1 SGHTA, CDR2 FQGNSA. Deletions cut 3 bases from V and 7 bases from J, with 7 bases between. The length of the CDR3 is 11 residues. This CDR3 reads CASSFDREQYF. In nucleotides, the CDR3 is TGTGCCAGCAGCTTCGACAGGGAGCAGTACTTC.

By share, this clone counts as large. The chain combines TRBV29-1 with TRBJ2-1, with D unresolved. Trimming stripped 7 bases from V and 9 bases from J, with 10 bases between. This CDR3 has 10 amino acids. Germline CDR1 is SQVTM and CDR2 is ANQGSEA. The CDR3 protein is CSARRIEQFF. DNA of the CDR3: TGCAGCGCCAGAAGAATTGAGCAGTTCTTC.

The chain is built from TRBV6-5 and TRBJ1-1; a weak D match, TRBD1 (5 bases). Germline loops: CDR1 MNHEY, CDR2 SVGAGI. V was clipped by 5 bases and J by 1 base, with 11 bases between them. This CDR3 is built from 14 residues. The CDR3 protein is CASSVRGGNTEAFF. The DNA of the CDR3 is TGTGCCAGCAGTGTTCGGGGGGGGAACACTGAAGCTTTCTTT.

The chain's CDR3 is CASSYFSDRDTEAFF. The CDR3 region has the DNA TGTGCCAGCAGTTACTTTTCGGACAGGGACACTGAAGCTTTCTTT. V usage is TRBV6-5 and J usage is TRBJ1-1; TRBD1 agrees at 8 bases. The trim removed 1 base at V and 3 bases at J, leaving 4 bases unmatched. There are 15 residues in the CDR3. CDR1 and CDR2 (germline): MNHEY, SVGAGI.

This clone showed up just a few times. This chain joins TRBV5-4 and TRBJ1-4, with 8 nucleotides matching TRBD1. The length of the CDR3 is 16 residues. J lost 2 bases, V lost 3 bases, and 6 bases had no gene match. The germline V gene encodes CDR1 SGHNT and CDR2 YYREEE (reference sequence). CDR3: CASSSGQGTTNEKLFF. The CDR3 DNA reads TGTGCCAGCAGCTCCGGACAGGGCACCACTAATGAAAAACTGTTTTTT. Variable domain in full (rest from reference TRBV5-4 and TRBJ1-4): ETGVTQSPTHLIKTRGQQVTLRCSSQSGHNTVSWYQQALGQGPQFIFQYYREEENGRGNFPPRFSGLQFPNYSSELNVNALELDDSALYLCASSSGQGTTNEKLFFGSGTQLSVL.

The V call is TRBV6-5, the J call TRBJ2-7; D might be TRBD2 (6 bases). Per the germline V gene, CDR1 is MNHEY and CDR2 is SVGAGI. The CDR3 extends over 15 amino acids. The V end lost 7 bases, the J end lost 4 bases, and 20 bases lay between the germline ends. The chain's CDR3 is CASTKTEGPPYEQYF. Written as DNA, the CDR3 is TGTGCCAGCACCAAAACGGAGGGGCCCCCGTACGAGCAGTACTTC.

V is TRBV5-1 and J is TRBJ1-2, with D unclear. V shed 3 bases and J shed 4 bases, with 10 bases lying between them. The CDR3 contains 13 residues. Germline V gene data show CDR1 as SGHRS and CDR2 as YFSETQ. The CDR3, as DNA: TGCGCCAGCAGCTGGGCCGGGCTCTATGGCTACACCTTC. It translates to CASSWAGLYGYTF.